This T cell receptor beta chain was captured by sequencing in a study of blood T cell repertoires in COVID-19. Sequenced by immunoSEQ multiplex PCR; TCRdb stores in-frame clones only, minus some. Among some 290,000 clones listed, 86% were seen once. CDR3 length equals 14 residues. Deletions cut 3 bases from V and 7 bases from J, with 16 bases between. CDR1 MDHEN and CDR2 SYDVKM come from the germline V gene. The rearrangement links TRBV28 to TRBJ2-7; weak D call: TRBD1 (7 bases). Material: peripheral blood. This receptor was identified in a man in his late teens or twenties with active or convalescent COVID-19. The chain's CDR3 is CASSLELQGREQYF. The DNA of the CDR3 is TGTGCCAGCAGTTTGGAACTACAGGGGAGGGAGCAGTACTTC.